The present TCR beta chain was sequenced within a study of cytomegalovirus exposure and HLA in healthy donors. In the PCR, 60 Vbeta and 13 Jbeta primers were used. Measured with immunoSEQ multiplex PCR; TCRdb has only the in-frame clones, and not every one. The sample consists of 200,000 to 250,000 clones, about 80% of them appearing once. Study-level points and caveats: The study found most TCR sequences rare, yet found some public TCRs in many donors.

As for this clone: Its target is not known.

The V and J ends lost 6 bases and 5 bases respectively, with 13 bases between them. The CDR3 spans 13 residues. Germline V CDR1 and CDR2: SNHLY, FYNNEI. The chain uses TRBV2 and TRBJ1-1; D perhaps matches TRBD1 (6 bases). The source of this sequence is a man between 18 and 29 years old in good health and CMV-seronegative. The material sequenced was PBMCs. CDR3 in amino acids: CASSVTGYTEAFF. In DNA, the CDR3 is TGTGCCAGCAGCGTTACAGGGTATACTGAAGCTTTCTTT.